The sequence of this T cell receptor (beta chain) was determined in a study of cytomegalovirus exposure and HLA in healthy donors. General study points: Most TCR sequences were rare, but some public TCRs occurred in many donors.

A multiplex PCR was run with 60 Vbeta primers and 13 Jbeta primers. Some clones are missing from TCRdb's copy, which holds only in-frame ones; the method was immunoSEQ multiplex PCR. The top ten hold roughly 1.3% of the sample, which has about 160,000 clones, around four fifths seen once. The CDR3 has 15 residues. Germline values: CDR1 LGHNA, CDR2 YSLEER. Trimming took 2 bases from V and 0 from J, leaving 7 bases between them. On this clone: Antigen: not known.

Donors had nominal health at sampling but likely had unrecorded immune exposures. This sequence was found in a woman between 45 and 60 years old in good health and CMV-seronegative. The V gene is TRBV4-3, the J gene TRBJ1-4; D might be TRBD1 (5 bases). Sequencing was performed on PBMCs. CDR3 coding DNA: TGCGCCAGCAGCCAACAGGGCACAACTAATGAAAAACTGTTTTTT. This codes for CASSQQGTTNEKLFF.